These 27 T cell receptor beta chains were sequenced from one sample in a study of cytomegalovirus exposure and HLA in healthy donors. The study ran its PCR with 60 Vbeta and 13 Jbeta primers. Produced via immunoSEQ multiplex PCR; TCRdb's table is partial and in-frame only. The sample gives fewer than 250,000 clones, about 90% of which show up once; 1.3% is in the top ten. Material: PBMCs. The receptors were sampled from a man aged 25-45 years in good health and CMV-seronegative.

V is TRBV10-3 and J is TRBJ2-7, with TRBD1 identical over 8 bases. Germline CDR1 ENHRY, CDR2 SYGVKD. This CDR3 has 15 residues. The J segment lost 2 bases and the V segment lost 0 bases, leaving 3 bases of the junction unmatched. The CDR3 DNA sequence: TGTGCCATCAGTGAGTCACAGGGGGACACCTACGAGCAGTACTTC. Translated: CAISESQGDTYEQYF.

The chain recombines TRBV19 with TRBJ2-3; D not resolved. Germline V gives CDR1 LNHDA, CDR2 SQIVND (reference sequence). V dropped 7 bases and J dropped 0 bases, with 11 bases sitting between them. The CDR3 contains 14 residues. The DNA of the CDR3 is TGTGCCAGTACGGAGACTCCTAGCACAGATACGCAGTATTTT. This codes for CASTETPSTDTQYF.

This clone was seen just once. The J gene is TRBJ1-1, the V gene TRBV9; weak D call: TRBD1 (5 bases). V lost 3 bases, J lost 0 bases, and 9 bases lay in between. The length of the CDR3 is 14 residues. Germline lookup yields CDR1 SGDLS and CDR2 YYNGEE. The DNA for the CDR3 is TGTGCCAGCAGCGAGGGACTGCTGAACACTGAAGCTTTCTTT. Amino acid sequence: CASSEGLLNTEAFF.

The chain carries TRBV27 and TRBJ1-1; the D gene is possibly TRBD1 (5 bases). This CDR3 region has 11 residues. V gave up 6 bases and J gave up 7 bases, with 9 bases separating them. CDR1 and CDR2 from the germline V gene are MNHEY and SMNVEV (reference sequence). CDR3 sequence: CASSGTGEAFF. Written as DNA, the CDR3 is TGTGCCAGCAGCGGAACAGGTGAAGCTTTCTTT.

This rearrangement joins TRBV27 to TRBJ2-3, with TRBD1 as a possible D gene (6 bases). V lost 6 bases to trimming and J lost 2 bases, with 15 bases between them. The CDR3 runs 15 residues. CDR1 and CDR2 (germline): MNHEY, SMNVEV (reference sequence). DNA of the CDR3: TGTGCCAGCAGGCTACAGGGTATAGCCACAGATACGCAGTATTTT. Translated, it gives CASRLQGIATDTQYF.

The gene calls are TRBV7-2 and TRBJ1-4, with D hard to call. The ends were cut back, 5 bases at V and 6 bases at J, with 13 bases in the middle. The CDR3 contains 14 residues. Per germline, CDR1 SGHTA and CDR2 FQGNSA. The CDR3 coding sequence is TGTGCCAGCAGCAAACAGACAACAGATGAAAAACTGTTTTTT. It encodes CASSKQTTDEKLFF.

The rearrangement uses TRBV4-1 and TRBJ2-1; 8 bases match TRBD1. Germline loops: CDR1 MGHRA, CDR2 YSYEKL. V was clipped by 4 bases and J by 0 bases; unmatched bases: 5. There are 16 residues in the CDR3. CDR3 sequence (DNA): TGCGCCAGCAGCCCCCGACAGGGGAGCTCCTACAATGAGCAGTTCTTC. This gives the protein CASSPRQGSSYNEQFF.

The chain has TRBV29-1 and TRBJ1-5; D is unclear. In germline, CDR1 is SQVTM, CDR2 ANQGSEA. Trimming pared 7 bases from V and 5 bases from J, leaving 15 bases between. This CDR3 contains 13 residues. CDR3 nucleotide sequence: TGCAGCGCTCGTAGTCAACCGGATCAGCCCCAGCATTTT. Protein product: CSARSQPDQPQHF. Filled out from reference TRBV29-1 and TRBJ1-5, the complete variable domain reads SAVISQKPSRDICQRGTSLTIQCQVDSQVTMMFWYRQQPGQSLTLIATANQGSEATYESGFVIDKFPISRPNLTFSTLTVSNMSPEDSSIYLCSARSQPDQPQHFGDGTRLSIL.

This chain connects TRBV2 to TRBJ2-3; D possibly corresponds to TRBD2 (6 bases). The CDR3 has 14 amino acids. V was clipped by 4 bases and J by 3 bases, with 11 bases between them. Germline V gene lookup returns CDR1 SNHLY and CDR2 FYNNEI. The CDR3 nucleotides read TGTGCCAGCAGTGGCGGGGAAGGTACAGATACGCAGTATTTT. It translates to CASSGGEGTDTQYF.

This rearrangement joins TRBV19 to TRBJ2-7; a weak D match, TRBD2 (6 bases). Germline lookup yields CDR1 LNHDA and CDR2 SQIVND (reference sequence). Trimming removed 3 bases from V and 3 bases from J, with 15 bases in between. CDR3 length: 15 residues. The CDR3 DNA reads as TGTGCCAGTAGTATCTTGTACGGGAGTGGCTACGAGCAGTACTTC. It encodes CASSILYGSGYEQYF. The full variable domain, in which reference TRBV19 and TRBJ2-7 provide the parts outside the CDR3, is DGGITQSPKYLFRKEGQNVTLSCEQNLNHDAMYWYRQDPGQGLRLIYYSQIVNDFQKGDIAEGYSVSREKKESFPLTVTSAQKNPTAFYLCASSILYGSGYEQYFGPGTRLTVT.

V is TRBV20-1 and J is TRBJ1-2; D unclear. The V end lost 3 bases, the J end lost 5 bases, and 7 bases lay between the germline ends. Looked up from germline, CDR1 is DFQATT and CDR2 is SNEGSKA (reference sequence). The CDR3 covers 11 residues. Here the CDR3 reads CSASSEYGYTF. CDR3 in DNA: TGCAGTGCTAGCTCAGAATATGGCTACACCTTC.

V usage is TRBV28 and J usage is TRBJ1-5; D gene ambiguous. CDR3 length equals 16 residues. V was cut by 4 bases and J by 0 bases, with 13 bases left in between. From germline, CDR1 is MDHEN and CDR2 SYDVKM. The CDR3 DNA is TGTGCCAGCAGTTCTACATCAGGTTATAGCAATCAGCCCCAGCATTTT. It codes for CASSSTSGYSNQPQHF.

V is TRBV7-6 and J is TRBJ2-7; D possibly corresponds to TRBD2 (7 bases). Per the germline V gene, CDR1 is SGHVS and CDR2 is FNYEAQ. V was shortened by 3 bases and J by 2 bases, with 17 bases between the two germline ends. The CDR3 extends over 16 amino acids. CDR3 DNA: TGTGCCAGCAGCTTGGGAGGGGGGCCGACAACCTACGAGCAGTACTTC. Amino acids: CASSLGGGPTTYEQYF.

The V call is TRBV7-2, the J call TRBJ2-1; 7 bases agree with TRBD1. The CDR3 has 13 amino acids. The trim removed 6 bases at V and 3 bases at J, leaving 2 bases unmatched. In germline, CDR1 is SGHTA, CDR2 FQGNSA. This CDR3 is CASSWTGYNEQFF. The CDR3 nucleotides read TGTGCCAGCAGTTGGACAGGCTACAATGAGCAGTTCTTC.

This rearrangement joins TRBV11-2 to TRBJ2-5, with TRBD2 identical over 11 bases. Germline V gene lookup returns CDR1 SGHAT and CDR2 FQNNGV. The CDR3 consists of 17 residues. V was pared by 1 base and J by 0 bases, with 4 bases of the junction left unmatched. The CDR3 protein is CASSLGPSGRNQETQYF. The CDR3 DNA reads TGTGCCAGCAGCTTAGGTCCTAGCGGGAGGAACCAAGAGACCCAGTACTTC.

The chain is built from TRBV2 and TRBJ2-2, with 12 bases identical to TRBD2. Trimming cost V 7 bases and J 1 base; bases outside gene matches: 4. The CDR3 spans 16 residues. Germline V gene sequence: CDR1 SNHLY, CDR2 FYNNEI. The DNA of the CDR3 is TGTGCCAGCAATCCGACTAGCGGGGGGAACACCGGGGAGCTGTTTTTT. This gives the protein CASNPTSGGNTGELFF.

Here the CDR3 reads CASSFDRGEYEQYF. The CDR3, as DNA: TGTGCCAGCAGCTTTGACAGGGGGGAATACGAGCAGTACTTC. The V gene is TRBV7-2, the J gene TRBJ2-7, with 9 bases lining up with TRBD1. The CDR3 is 14 residues long. Germline V lookup: CDR1 SGHTA, CDR2 FQGNSA. The J segment lost 4 bases and the V segment lost 3 bases, leaving 4 bases of the junction unmatched.

The chain employs TRBV7-9 and TRBJ2-1; 15 bases agree with TRBD2. CDR1 SEHNR and CDR2 FQNEAQ come from the germline V gene (reference sequence). This CDR3 comprises 19 residues. With V trimmed by 5 bases and J by 0 bases, 8 bases remained unmatched. CDR3 in amino acids: CASSTRTSGGVSSYNEQFF. Written as DNA, the CDR3 is TGTGCCAGCAGCACCAGGACTAGCGGGGGGGTCTCCTCCTACAATGAGCAGTTCTTC.

The rearrangement uses TRBV11-2 and TRBJ2-7; D may be TRBD2 (6 bases). Per the germline V gene, CDR1 is SGHAT and CDR2 is FQNNGV. This CDR3 region has 15 residues. Trimming removed 4 bases from V and 9 bases from J, with 22 bases in between. CDR3 DNA: TGTGCCAGCAGCTCCCTTAGGACTACCCCACTGCGGCAGTACTTC. Its protein is CASSSLRTTPLRQYF.

The V and J genes are TRBV27 and TRBJ2-1; D uncertain. V was pared by 0 bases and J by 10 bases, with 10 bases between. In germline, CDR1 is MNHEY, CDR2 SMNVEV (reference sequence). The CDR3 loop spans 13 amino acids. The chain's CDR3 is CASSLSRDTEQFF. CDR3 nucleotides: TGTGCCAGCAGTTTATCGCGAGACACCGAGCAGTTCTTC.

The genes are TRBV18 and TRBJ1-4, with unresolved D. The germline V and J ends were trimmed by 3 bases and 8 bases, with 13 bases remaining between them. The germline V gene encodes CDR1 KGHSH and CDR2 LQKENI. The CDR3 extends over 14 amino acids. This CDR3 is CASSPSPGDEKLFF. In nucleotides, the CDR3 is TGTGCCAGCTCACCCAGCCCGGGAGACGAAAAACTGTTTTTT.

V and J are TRBV5-5 and TRBJ2-7, with D perhaps TRBD1 (7 bases). Germline values: CDR1 SGHKS, CDR2 YYEKEE (reference sequence). V was shortened by 4 bases and J by 3 bases, with 17 bases between the two germline ends. The CDR3 runs 15 residues. DNA for the CDR3: TGTGCCAGCAGCCGGCGGGACAGTGTAAACTACGAGCAGTACTTC. As protein: CASSRRDSVNYEQYF.

On this clone: Sequence at one end of the junction differs from germline and may be a read error. V is TRBV4-1 and J is TRBJ2-1; 14 positions match TRBD2. CDR1 MGHRA and CDR2 YSYEKL come from the germline V gene. This CDR3 spans 17 amino acids. The CDR3 spells CASSHRLAGGPQISAVF. The CDR3 coding sequence is TGCGCCAGCAGCCACAGACTAGCGGGAGGGCCCCAGATCTCGGCGGTCTTC.

The V and J genes are TRBV6-4 and TRBJ2-1, with D perhaps TRBD2 (5 bases). Germline CDR1 reads MRHNA; CDR2 reads SNTAGT. The V and J ends lost 5 bases and 10 bases respectively, with 15 bases between them. The CDR3 has 13 residues. The CDR3 sequence: CASSQLDNSEQFF. Written as DNA, the CDR3 is TGTGCCAGCAGTCAACTAGATAACTCCGAGCAGTTCTTC.

This chain links TRBV18 with TRBJ2-4; TRBD2 matches 15 bases. The trim removed 2 bases at V and 2 bases at J, leaving 10 bases unmatched. This CDR3 spans 20 amino acids. Germline CDR1 KGHSH, CDR2 LQKENI. The CDR3 is CASSPAFGTSGRSTKNIQYF. The CDR3 DNA follows: TGTGCCAGCTCACCAGCGTTCGGGACTAGCGGGAGGTCAACCAAAAACATTCAGTACTTC.

The chain joins TRBV4-1 to TRBJ1-5; weak D call: TRBD1 (5 bases). V lost 0 bases and J lost 3, with 9 bases in between. Germline V gene sequence: CDR1 MGHRA, CDR2 YSYEKL. The CDR3 covers 15 residues. CDR3 sequence (DNA): TGCGCCAGCAGCCAAGATAGGGGTTACAATCAGCCCCAGCATTTT. Translation: CASSQDRGYNQPQHF.

Here the CDR3 DNA reads TGTGCCAGCACCTTAACAGGGAATCAATACGAGCAGTACTTC. Amino acid sequence: CASTLTGNQYEQYF. The chain carries TRBV27 and TRBJ2-7; possible D gene TRBD1, 6 bases. The CDR3 totals 14 residues. V lost 7 bases and J lost 4, with 17 bases in between. Germline V gives CDR1 MNHEY, CDR2 SMNVEV (reference sequence).